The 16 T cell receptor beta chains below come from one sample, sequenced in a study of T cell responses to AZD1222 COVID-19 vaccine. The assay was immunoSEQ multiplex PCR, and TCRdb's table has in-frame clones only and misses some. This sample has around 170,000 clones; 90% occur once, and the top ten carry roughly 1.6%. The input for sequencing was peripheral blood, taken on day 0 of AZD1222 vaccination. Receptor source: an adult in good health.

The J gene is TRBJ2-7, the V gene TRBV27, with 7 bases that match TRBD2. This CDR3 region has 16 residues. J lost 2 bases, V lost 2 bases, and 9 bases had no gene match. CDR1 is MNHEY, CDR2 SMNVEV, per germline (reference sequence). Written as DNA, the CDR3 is TGTGCCAGCAGTTTAGGGTCCGGGGGGATGCCCTACGAGCAGTACTTC. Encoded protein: CASSLGSGGMPYEQYF.

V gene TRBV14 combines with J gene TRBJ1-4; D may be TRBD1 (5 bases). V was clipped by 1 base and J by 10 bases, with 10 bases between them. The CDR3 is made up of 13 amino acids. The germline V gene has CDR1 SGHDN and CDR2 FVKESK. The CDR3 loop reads CASSQVIQGKLFF. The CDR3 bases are TGTGCCAGCAGCCAAGTAATTCAGGGAAAACTGTTTTTT. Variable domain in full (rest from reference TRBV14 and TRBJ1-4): EAGVTQFPSHSVIEKGQTVTLRCDPISGHDNLYWYRRVMGKEIKFLLHFVKESKQDESGMPNNRFLAERTGGTYSTLKVQPAELEDSGVYFCASSQVIQGKLFFGSGTQLSVL.

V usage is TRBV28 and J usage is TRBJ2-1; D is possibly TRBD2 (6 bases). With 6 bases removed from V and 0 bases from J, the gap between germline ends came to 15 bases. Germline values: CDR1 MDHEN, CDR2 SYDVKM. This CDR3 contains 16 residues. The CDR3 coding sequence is TGTGCCAGCAGCCTCCTCGGGGGAACCTCCTACAATGAGCAGTTCTTC. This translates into CASSLLGGTSYNEQFF.

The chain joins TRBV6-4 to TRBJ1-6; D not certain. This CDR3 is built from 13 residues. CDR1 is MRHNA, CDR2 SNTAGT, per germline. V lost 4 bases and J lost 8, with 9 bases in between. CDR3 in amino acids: CASSAAVYSPLHF. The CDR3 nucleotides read TGTGCCAGCAGTGCGGCAGTGTATTCACCCCTCCACTTT.

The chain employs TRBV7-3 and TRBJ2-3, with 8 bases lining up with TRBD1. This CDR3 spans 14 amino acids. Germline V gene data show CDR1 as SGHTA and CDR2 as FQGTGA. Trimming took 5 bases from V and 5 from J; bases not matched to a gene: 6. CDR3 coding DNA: TGTGCCAGCAGCCCGGGACAGGTTGAAGATACGCAGTATTTT. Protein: CASSPGQVEDTQYF.

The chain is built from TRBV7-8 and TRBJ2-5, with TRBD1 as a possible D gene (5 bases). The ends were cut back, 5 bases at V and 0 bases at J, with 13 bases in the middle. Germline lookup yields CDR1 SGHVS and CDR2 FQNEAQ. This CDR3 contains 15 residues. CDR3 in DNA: TGTGCCAGCAGCGAGAGGACACGGAACCAAGAGACCCAGTACTTC. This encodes CASSERTRNQETQYF. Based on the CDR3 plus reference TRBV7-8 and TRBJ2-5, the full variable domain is GAGVSQSPRYKVAKRGQDVALRCDPISGHVSLFWYQQALGQGPEFLTYFQNEAQLDKSGLPSDRFFAERPEGSVSTLKIQRTQQEDSAVYLCASSERTRNQETQYFGPGTRLLVL.

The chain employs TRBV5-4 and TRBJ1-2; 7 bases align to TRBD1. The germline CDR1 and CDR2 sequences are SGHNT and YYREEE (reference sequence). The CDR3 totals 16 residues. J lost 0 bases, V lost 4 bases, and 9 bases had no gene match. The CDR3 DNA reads TGTGCCAGCAGCATTGGGGTGACAGGGACTAACTATGGCTACACCTTC. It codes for CASSIGVTGTNYGYTF.

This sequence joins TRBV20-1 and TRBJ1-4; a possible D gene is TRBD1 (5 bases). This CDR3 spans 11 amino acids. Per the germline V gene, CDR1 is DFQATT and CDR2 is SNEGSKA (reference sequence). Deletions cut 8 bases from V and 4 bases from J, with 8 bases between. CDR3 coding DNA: TGCAGTAAGGGGCTTAATGAAAAACTGTTTTTT. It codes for CSKGLNEKLFF.

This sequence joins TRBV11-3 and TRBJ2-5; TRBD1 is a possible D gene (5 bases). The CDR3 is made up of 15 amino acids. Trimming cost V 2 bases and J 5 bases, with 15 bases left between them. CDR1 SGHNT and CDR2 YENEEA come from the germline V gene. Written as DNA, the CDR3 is TGTGCCAGCAGCTTAATTCTAGGGGATGATGAGACCCAGTACTTC. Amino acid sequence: CASSLILGDDETQYF.

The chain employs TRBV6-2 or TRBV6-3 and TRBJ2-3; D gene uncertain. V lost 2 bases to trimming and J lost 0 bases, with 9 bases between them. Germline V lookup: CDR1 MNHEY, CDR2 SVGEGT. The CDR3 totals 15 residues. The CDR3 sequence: CASSYASGSTDTQYF. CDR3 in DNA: TGTGCCAGCAGTTACGCTTCGGGCAGCACAGATACGCAGTATTTT.

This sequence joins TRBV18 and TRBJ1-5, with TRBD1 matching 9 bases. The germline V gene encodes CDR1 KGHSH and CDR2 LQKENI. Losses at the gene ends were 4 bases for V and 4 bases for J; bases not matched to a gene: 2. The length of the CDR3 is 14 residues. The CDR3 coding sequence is TGTGCCAGCTCACTGGGGACAGGGAATCAGCCCCAGCATTTT. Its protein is CASSLGTGNQPQHF.

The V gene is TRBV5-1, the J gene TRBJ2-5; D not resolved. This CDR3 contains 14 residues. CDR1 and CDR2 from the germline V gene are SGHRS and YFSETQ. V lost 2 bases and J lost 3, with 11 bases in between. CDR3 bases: TGCGCCAGCAGCTTAATGGGATCTAAAGAGACCCAGTACTTC. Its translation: CASSLMGSKETQYF.

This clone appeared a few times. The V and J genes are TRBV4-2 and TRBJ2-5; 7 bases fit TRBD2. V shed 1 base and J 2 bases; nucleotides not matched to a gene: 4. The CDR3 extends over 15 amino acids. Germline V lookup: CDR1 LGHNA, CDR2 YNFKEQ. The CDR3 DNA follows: TGTGCCAGCAGCCAAGGGGGGGGACTACAAGAGACCCAGTACTTC. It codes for CASSQGGGLQETQYF.

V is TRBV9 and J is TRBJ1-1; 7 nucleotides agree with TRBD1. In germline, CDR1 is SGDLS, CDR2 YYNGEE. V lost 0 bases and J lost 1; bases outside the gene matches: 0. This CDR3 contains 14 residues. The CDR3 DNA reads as TGTGCCAGCAGCGTAGGGACAGGGAACACTGAAGCTTTCTTT. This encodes CASSVGTGNTEAFF.

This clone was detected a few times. CDR3 in amino acids: CASSRTGTGEKLFF. The CDR3 nucleotides read TGTGCCAGCAGCCGGACAGGGACGGGTGAAAAACTGTTTTTT. The V gene is TRBV5-6, the J gene TRBJ1-4, with 8 bases identical to TRBD1. Germline CDR1 is SGHDT and CDR2 is YYEEEE. CDR3 length: 14 residues. V was clipped by 4 bases and J by 7 bases; unmatched bases: 6.

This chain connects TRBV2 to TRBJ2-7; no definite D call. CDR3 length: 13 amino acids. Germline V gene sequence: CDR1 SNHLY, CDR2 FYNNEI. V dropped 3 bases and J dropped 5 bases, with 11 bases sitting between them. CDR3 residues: CASSDKKGNEQYF. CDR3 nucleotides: TGTGCCAGCAGTGATAAGAAGGGAAACGAGCAGTACTTC.